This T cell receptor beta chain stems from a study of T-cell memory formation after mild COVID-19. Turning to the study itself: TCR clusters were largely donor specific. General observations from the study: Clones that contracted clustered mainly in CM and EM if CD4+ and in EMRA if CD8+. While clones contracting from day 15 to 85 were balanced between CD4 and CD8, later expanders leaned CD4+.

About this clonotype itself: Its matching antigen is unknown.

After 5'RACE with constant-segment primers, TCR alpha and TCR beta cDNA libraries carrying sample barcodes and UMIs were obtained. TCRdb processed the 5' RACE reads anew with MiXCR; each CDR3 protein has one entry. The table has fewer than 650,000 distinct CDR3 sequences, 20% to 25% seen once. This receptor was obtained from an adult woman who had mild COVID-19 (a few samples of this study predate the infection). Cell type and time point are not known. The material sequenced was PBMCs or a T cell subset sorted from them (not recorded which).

CDR3 sequence: CASSPASGYEQFF. DNA for the CDR3: TGCGCCAGCAGCCCGGCCTCCGGGTATGAGCAGTTCTTC. This chain links TRBV5-1 with TRBJ2-1; D uncertain. Trimming took off 4 bases at V and 8 bases at J, with 13 bases between the two ends. The CDR3 runs 13 residues. Germline CDR1 is SGHRS and CDR2 is YFSETQ.